Below are 32 T cell receptor beta chains sequenced from a single sample in a study of T-cell memory formation after mild COVID-19. Via MiXCR, TCRdb re-called the 5' RACE reads, giving one row per CDR3 protein. In the table there are around 62,000 distinct CDR3 sequences, approximately 30% of which are singletons. Input material: PBMCs or a T cell subset sorted from them (not recorded which). These receptors came from a man aged 18 to 35 who had mild COVID-19 (a few samples of this study predate the infection). Cell type and time point are not known.

V gene TRBV30 combines with J gene TRBJ2-2; maybe TRBD1 (6 bases). V was shortened by 3 bases and J by 5 bases, with 10 bases between the two germline ends. CDR3 length: 13 residues. Germline CDR1 and CDR2: GTSNPN and SVGIG (reference sequence). This CDR3 is CAWRQGRTGELFF. The CDR3 coding sequence is TGTGCCTGGAGACAGGGCAGGACCGGGGAGCTGTTTTTT.

This clonotype was seen a few times. CDR3 loop: CASSYVANTAGKGYTF. For the CDR3, the DNA is TGTGCCAGCAGTTACGTTGCGAATACAGCCGGGAAGGGCTACACCTTC. The gene calls are TRBV6-5 and TRBJ1-2; no reliable D call. The CDR3 contains 16 residues. V was cut by 2 bases and J by 8 bases, with 21 bases left in between. Germline CDR1 and CDR2: MNHEY and SVGAGI.

The gene calls are TRBV6-2 or TRBV6-3 and TRBJ1-1; D gene unclear. Germline CDR1 MNHEY, CDR2 SVGEGT. Trimming removed 4 bases from V and 5 bases from J, with 20 bases in between. The CDR3 has 16 residues. The CDR3 spells CASSFSTALIGTEAFF. The CDR3 DNA follows: TGTGCCAGCAGTTTCTCGACGGCACTTATAGGGACTGAAGCTTTCTTT.

This clonotype has only a few counts. In DNA, the CDR3 is TGTGCCAGCAGCCCCGGACTGAATGAGCAGTTCTTC. It specifies CASSPGLNEQFF. The genes are TRBV7-9 and TRBJ2-1, with D possibly TRBD2 on 5 matching bases. Deletions cut 5 bases from V and 7 bases from J, with 9 bases between. The germline CDR1 and CDR2 sequences are SEHNR and FQNEAQ (reference sequence). The CDR3 has 12 amino acids.

This clonotype was observed at least ten times. This rearrangement joins TRBV12-3 or TRBV12-4 to TRBJ2-3; 7 bases line up with TRBD1. V was pared by 6 bases and J by 3 bases, with 9 bases of the junction left unmatched. There are 15 residues in the CDR3. The CDR3 here is CASSPPGGRTDTQYF. The CDR3, as DNA: TGTGCCAGCAGCCCCCCAGGGGGTAGGACAGATACGCAGTATTTT.

The genes are TRBV5-6 and TRBJ2-1; D remains ambiguous. The CDR3 sequence is 14 residues long. The germline V gene has CDR1 SGHDT and CDR2 YYEEEE. Trimming removed 3 bases from V and 9 bases from J, with 16 bases in between. The CDR3 sequence is CASSSRPGPGEQFF. CDR3 nucleotide sequence: TGTGCCAGCAGCTCCCGGCCAGGTCCCGGTGAGCAGTTCTTC.

This clonotype was detected a few times. The chain uses TRBV7-2 and TRBJ2-2; D possibly matches TRBD1 or TRBD2 (6 bases each). CDR1 and CDR2 from the germline V gene are SGHTA and FQGNSA. This CDR3 is built from 17 residues. The ends were cut back, 2 bases at V and 4 bases at J, with 17 bases in the middle. This CDR3 reads CASSLSPGAITTGELFF. In nucleotides, the CDR3 is TGTGCCAGCAGCTTATCCCCGGGGGCGATAACCACCGGGGAGCTGTTTTTT.

This chain uses TRBV7-9 with TRBJ2-5; D remains unclear. The length of the CDR3 is 11 residues. Germline V gives CDR1 SEHNR, CDR2 FQNEAQ (reference sequence). The V and J ends lost 3 bases and 5 bases respectively, with 4 bases between them. CDR3 residues: CASSFPETQYF. The DNA of the CDR3 is TGTGCCAGCAGCTTCCCGGAGACCCAGTACTTC.

The CDR3: CASRDGTPNEKLFF. CDR3 DNA: TGTGCCAGCCGCGACGGGACACCTAATGAAAAACTGTTTTTT. This sequence joins TRBV21-1 and TRBJ1-4; the table gives TRBD1 as D, unverified against the DNA. TRBV21-1 is designated a pseudogene. This CDR3 is built from 14 residues.

This chain joins TRBV4-1 and TRBJ2-2; 10 nucleotides match TRBD1. Germline CDR1 MGHRA, CDR2 YSYEKL. This CDR3 is built from 16 residues. V gave up 3 bases and J gave up 5 bases; unmatched junction bases: 6. CDR3 in amino acids: CASSQRQGAGTGELFF. CDR3 DNA: TGCGCCAGCAGCCAGAGACAGGGGGCCGGGACCGGGGAGCTGTTTTTT.

This clonotype occurred many times. The chain uses TRBV20-1 and TRBJ2-7, with 9 bases identical to TRBD1. Germline assignment: CDR1 DFQATT and CDR2 SNEGSKA (reference sequence). Losses at the gene ends were 7 bases for V and 3 bases for J; bases not matched to a gene: 1. This CDR3 has 11 amino acids. The CDR3 is CSGGQGYEQYF. For the CDR3, the DNA is TGCAGTGGGGGACAGGGCTACGAGCAGTACTTC.

This clonotype has a single count. The genes are TRBV20-1 and TRBJ2-1, with a tentative D call TRBD1 (6 bases). The germline V gene encodes CDR1 DFQATT and CDR2 SNEGSKA (reference sequence). The CDR3 runs to 15 residues. With 0 bases removed from V and 7 bases from J, the gap between germline ends came to 16 bases. For the CDR3, the DNA is TGCAGTGCTAGAGAGGCCGGGACATATCGGAATGAGCAGTTCTTC. Protein sequence: CSAREAGTYRNEQFF.

This sequence joins TRBV13 and TRBJ2-1, with D unclear. Between the trimmed V and J ends, which lost 3 bases and 3 bases, there was a span of 9 bases. The CDR3 totals 14 residues. CDR1 is PRHDT, CDR2 FYEKMQ, per germline (reference sequence). The CDR3 DNA follows: TGTGCCAGCAGCTTTAGGCCCAGCTACAATGAGCAGTTCTTC. Its protein product is CASSFRPSYNEQFF.

CDR3 DNA: TGTGCCAGCAGGCGTCTTAGCGGGGGCACAGATACGCAGTATTTT. Protein sequence: CASRRLSGGTDTQYF. V gene TRBV7-2 combines with J gene TRBJ2-3, with 8 positions matching TRBD2. V was pared by 6 bases and J by 1 base, with 6 bases of the junction left unmatched. Germline lookup yields CDR1 SGHTA and CDR2 FQGNSA. The CDR3 is 15 residues long.

The rearrangement links TRBV7-9 to TRBJ2-2; tentatively, D is TRBD1 or TRBD2 (5 bases each). Germline CDR1 reads SEHNR; CDR2 reads FQNEAQ (reference sequence). The CDR3 is 16 residues long. Deletions cut 2 bases from V and 0 bases from J, with 10 bases between. The CDR3 is CASSLWGPANTGELFF. The CDR3 DNA sequence: TGTGCCAGCAGCTTATGGGGACCCGCGAACACCGGGGAGCTGTTTTTT.

The chain couples TRBV11-2 to TRBJ2-5; D may be TRBD2 (6 bases). The V gene lost 10 bases and the J gene lost 5 bases, with 11 bases spanning the gap. Germline V lookup: CDR1 SGHAT, CDR2 FQNNGV. CDR3 length: 11 residues. The CDR3 coding sequence is TGTGCCATCCGGAGGGGCGAGACCCAGTACTTC. Encoded protein: CAIRRGETQYF.

The J gene is TRBJ2-5, the V gene TRBV18, with 8 bases aligning to TRBD1. Germline CDR1 and CDR2: KGHSH and LQKENI. This CDR3 region has 14 residues. Trimming at V came to 3 bases and at J to 5 bases, leaving 5 bases not matched to a gene. The DNA for the CDR3 is TGTGCCAGCTCACCGGGACAGGATTTGGAGACCCAGTACTTC. The encoded protein is CASSPGQDLETQYF.

In this sample, this clonotype turned up a few times. The chain joins TRBV28 to TRBJ2-2; D gene ambiguous. Trimming took off 3 bases at V and 3 bases at J, with 8 bases between the two ends. The CDR3 sequence is 14 residues long. Germline CDR1 MDHEN, CDR2 SYDVKM. DNA for the CDR3: TGTGCCAGCAGTTTTCAGAGCTACACCGGGGAGCTGTTTTTT. This translates into CASSFQSYTGELFF.

The rearrangement links TRBV9 to TRBJ1-2; 10 bases fit TRBD1. This CDR3 comprises 14 residues. V shed 3 bases and J 4 bases; nucleotides not matched to a gene: 3. Germline V gene data show CDR1 as SGDLS and CDR2 as YYNGEE. The CDR3 loop is CASSGGTGAYGYTF. In DNA form, the CDR3 reads TGTGCCAGCAGCGGCGGGACAGGGGCCTATGGCTACACCTTC.

The V and J genes are TRBV4-1 and TRBJ2-1; D perhaps matches TRBD2 (6 bases). The CDR3 spans 15 residues. V lost 0 bases to trimming and J lost 10 bases, with 16 bases between them. Germline assignment: CDR1 MGHRA and CDR2 YSYEKL. For the CDR3, the DNA is TGCGCCAGCAGCCAAGAGGTGTGGACTAATTGGGAGCAGTTCTTC. This gives the protein CASSQEVWTNWEQFF.

The J gene is TRBJ2-3, the V gene TRBV6-5; 9 nucleotides align to TRBD2. From germline, CDR1 is MNHEY and CDR2 SVGAGI. The CDR3 loop spans 15 amino acids. V lost 2 bases, J lost 6 bases, and 6 bases stayed unmatched. Here the CDR3 DNA reads TGTGCCAGCAGTTACGGCGGGACTAGCTGGGATACGCAGTATTTT. It is translated as CASSYGGTSWDTQYF.

This clonotype has only a few counts. The V call is TRBV7-6, the J call TRBJ1-3; 9 bases are shared with TRBD1. This CDR3 is built from 15 residues. The J segment lost 2 bases and the V segment lost 3 bases, leaving 2 bases of the junction unmatched. Per the germline V gene, CDR1 is SGHVS and CDR2 is FNYEAQ. The CDR3 DNA sequence: TGTGCCAGCAGCTTGGGACAGGGTGCTGGAAACACCATATATTTT. Translating gives CASSLGQGAGNTIYF.

V usage is TRBV7-9 and J usage is TRBJ2-7; D might be TRBD1 (5 bases). The V end was cut by 4 bases, the J end by 2 bases, with 18 bases between. Germline CDR1 SEHNR, CDR2 FQNEAQ (reference sequence). The CDR3 is made up of 16 amino acids. CDR3 coding DNA: TGTGCCAGCAGCTCCCCCGTGACAGCTGTACCCTACGAGCAGTACTTC. Its translation is CASSSPVTAVPYEQYF.

There are a few counts of this clonotype. The rearrangement joins TRBV4-3 to TRBJ2-1, with a weak D call TRBD1 (6 bases). The ends were cut back, 4 bases at V and 5 bases at J, with 15 bases in the middle. Germline V gives CDR1 LGHNA, CDR2 YSLEER. This CDR3 spans 15 amino acids. CDR3 sequence: CASSPGQSLHNEQFF. The DNA of the CDR3 is TGCGCCAGCAGCCCGGGACAATCTCTGCACAATGAGCAGTTCTTC.

In its sample, this clonotype was seen many times. V is TRBV6-6 and J is TRBJ2-1; D ambiguous. CDR3 length: 10 residues. Per the germline V gene, CDR1 is MNHNY and CDR2 is SVGAGI (reference sequence). Trimming took 8 bases from V and 7 from J, leaving 6 bases between them. The DNA for the CDR3 is TGTGCCAGCGAAGGGAATGAGCAGTTCTTC. Its translation: CASEGNEQFF.

There are a few counts of this clonotype. This chain uses TRBV6-5 with TRBJ2-1; a weak D match, TRBD1 (5 bases). V was trimmed by 0 bases and J by 6 bases, leaving 9 bases between them. The CDR3 runs 14 residues. The germline gives CDR1 MNHEY, CDR2 SVGAGI. CDR3 DNA sequence: TGTGCCAGCAGTTACTCCGCACAGGCCAATGAGCAGTTCTTC. Protein: CASSYSAQANEQFF.

This chain connects TRBV6-5 to TRBJ2-5; D possibly corresponds to TRBD2 (5 bases). Germline V CDR1 and CDR2: MNHEY, SVGAGI. V was cut by 8 bases and J by 1 base, with 11 bases left in between. The CDR3 loop spans 13 amino acids. The CDR3 reads CASSRAGQETQYF. In DNA, the CDR3 is TGTGCCAGCTCGAGGGCGGGCCAAGAGACCCAGTACTTC.

This chain links TRBV4-3 with TRBJ1-6; D remains unclear. V was clipped by 0 bases and J by 8 bases, with 11 bases between them. CDR3 length: 15 residues. Germline V gene data show CDR1 as LGHNA and CDR2 as YSLEER. The CDR3 spells CASSQDAGSYSPLHF. The CDR3 region has the DNA TGCGCCAGCAGCCAAGATGCAGGCTCCTATTCACCCCTCCACTTT.

The chain links TRBV6-2 or TRBV6-3 to TRBJ2-2; possible D gene TRBD2, 5 bases. There are 14 residues in the CDR3. V was cut by 4 bases and J by 1 base, with 7 bases left in between. The germline CDR1 and CDR2 sequences are MNHEY and SVGEGT. The CDR3 nucleotides read TGTGCCAGCAGTTTCGGACTGAACACCGGGGAGCTGTTTTTT. It translates to CASSFGLNTGELFF.

V gene TRBV10-3 combines with J gene TRBJ1-1, with 7 positions matching TRBD1. The V and J ends lost 6 bases and 6 bases, in that order; junction bases with no gene match: 4. The CDR3 has 12 residues. The V gene's germline CDR1 is ENHRY and CDR2 SYGVKD. CDR3 sequence (DNA): TGTGCCATCAGAGGACAGGCCCCTGAAGCTTTCTTT. This translates into CAIRGQAPEAFF.

The chain is built from TRBV14 and TRBJ2-7; 8 nucleotides align to TRBD1. The V gene end was trimmed by 1 base and the J gene end by 5 bases; junction bases not matched to a gene: 7. Germline CDR1 and CDR2: SGHDN and FVKESK. This CDR3 spans 15 amino acids. Written as DNA, the CDR3 is TGTGCCAGCAGCCAAGTGCAGGGGGCATTCGACGAGCAGTACGTC. Translating it yields CASSQVQGAFDEQYV.

This sequence joins TRBV11-3 and TRBJ2-1; perhaps D is TRBD1 or TRBD2 (5 bases each). This CDR3 contains 12 residues. V gave up 5 bases and J gave up 10 bases, with 12 bases separating them. Germline loops: CDR1 SGHNT, CDR2 YENEEA. The CDR3 DNA reads as TGTGCCAGCAGCCGGGACCTCAGAGAGCAGTTCTTC. This sequence encodes CASSRDLREQFF.